This T cell receptor (beta chain) was sequenced for a study of cytomegalovirus exposure and HLA in healthy donors. Points from the study as a whole: Earlier findings revealed that most TCR beta V segments proved productive either about 87% or about 30% of the time. Several of the most significant clusters appeared, in a later analysis, to be linked to common viral pathogens.

The CDR3 is made up of 13 amino acids. Germline-derived CDR1 and CDR2 are SGHRS and YFSETQ. As for this clone: Its specificity is not known.

The PCR was carried out with 60 Vbeta primers and 13 Jbeta primers. Some clones are missing from TCRdb's copy, which holds only in-frame ones; the method was immunoSEQ multiplex PCR. The table records about 180,000 clones, approximately 80% of them present only once. Sequencing input: PBMCs. This clonotype was obtained from a man aged 55 to 70 in good health and CMV-seronegative. The genes are TRBV5-1 and TRBJ2-5; possibly TRBD2 for D (6 bases). The end of the DNA is better explained by TRBJ2-7, so the J call may be wrong. CDR3 sequence reads: CASSPDYSYEQYF. CDR3 coding DNA: TGCGCCAGCAGTCCGGACTACTCCTACGAGCAGTACTTC.